This TCR beta chain was captured in a study of blood T cell repertoires in COVID-19. The CDR3 contains 14 residues. Germline V gene lookup returns CDR1 SNHLY and CDR2 FYNNEI. The V end lost 1 base, the J end lost 7 bases, and 10 bases lay between the germline ends. Using immunoSEQ multiplex PCR, the repertoire was profiled, and TCRdb retains in-frame clones only, with some absent. This table has about 140,000 clones, roughly 85% appearing once. The sequencing sample was made of PBMCs or T cells enriched from blood (not recorded which). The chain uses TRBV2 and TRBJ2-2, with D maybe TRBD2 (6 bases). The clonotype comes from a woman in her forties or fifties who had recovered from COVID-19. The CDR3 here is CASSEDPRGGELFF. The CDR3, as DNA: TGTGCCAGCAGTGAAGACCCGCGGGGCGGGGAGCTGTTTTTT.